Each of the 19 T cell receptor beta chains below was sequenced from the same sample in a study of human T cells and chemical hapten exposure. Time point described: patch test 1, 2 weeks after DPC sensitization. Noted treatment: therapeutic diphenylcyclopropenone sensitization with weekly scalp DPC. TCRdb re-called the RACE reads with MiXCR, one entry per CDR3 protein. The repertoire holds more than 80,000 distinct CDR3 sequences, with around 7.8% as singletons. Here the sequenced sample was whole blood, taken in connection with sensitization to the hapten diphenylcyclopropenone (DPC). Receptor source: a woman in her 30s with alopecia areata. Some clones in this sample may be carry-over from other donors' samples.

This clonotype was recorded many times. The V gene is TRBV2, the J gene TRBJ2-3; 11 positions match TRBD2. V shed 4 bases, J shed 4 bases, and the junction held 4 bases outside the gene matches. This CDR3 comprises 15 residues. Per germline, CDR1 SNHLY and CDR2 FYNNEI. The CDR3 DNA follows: TGTGCCAGCAGTGCCGGGACTAGCGGTTCAGATACGCAGTATTTT. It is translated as CASSAGTSGSDTQYF.

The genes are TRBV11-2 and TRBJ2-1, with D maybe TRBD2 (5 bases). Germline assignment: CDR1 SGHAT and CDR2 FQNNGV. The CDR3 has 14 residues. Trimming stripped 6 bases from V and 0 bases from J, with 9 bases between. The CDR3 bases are TGTGCCAGCAGAGACACTAGCTCCTACAATGAGCAGTTCTTC. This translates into CASRDTSSYNEQFF.

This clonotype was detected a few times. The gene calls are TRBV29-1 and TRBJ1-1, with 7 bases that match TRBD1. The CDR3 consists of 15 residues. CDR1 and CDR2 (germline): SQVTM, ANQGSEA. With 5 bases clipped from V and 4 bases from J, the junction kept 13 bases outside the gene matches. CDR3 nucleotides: TGCAGCGTTTTTGGGGCCGCAGGGGGTGCCACTGAAGCTTTCTTT. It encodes CSVFGAAGGATEAFF. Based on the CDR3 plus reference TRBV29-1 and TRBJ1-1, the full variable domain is SAVISQKPSRDICQRGTSLTIQCQVDSQVTMMFWYRQQPGQSLTLIATANQGSEATYESGFVIDKFPISRPNLTFSTLTVSNMSPEDSSIYLCSVFGAAGGATEAFFGQGTRLTVV.

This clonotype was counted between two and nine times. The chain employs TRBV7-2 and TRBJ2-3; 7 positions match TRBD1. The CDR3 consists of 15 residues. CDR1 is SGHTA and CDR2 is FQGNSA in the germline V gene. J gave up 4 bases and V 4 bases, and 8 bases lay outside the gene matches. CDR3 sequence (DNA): TGTGCCAGCAGCTACGCTCCCCAGGGGGCAGATACGCAGTATTTT. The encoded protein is CASSYAPQGADTQYF.

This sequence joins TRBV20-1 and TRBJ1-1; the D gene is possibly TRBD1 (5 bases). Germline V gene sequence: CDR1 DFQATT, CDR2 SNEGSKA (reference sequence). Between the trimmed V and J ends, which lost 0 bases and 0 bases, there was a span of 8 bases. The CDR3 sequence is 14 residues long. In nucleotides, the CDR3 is TGCAGTGCTAGAGACCGGGGACTGAACACTGAAGCTTTCTTT. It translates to CSARDRGLNTEAFF.

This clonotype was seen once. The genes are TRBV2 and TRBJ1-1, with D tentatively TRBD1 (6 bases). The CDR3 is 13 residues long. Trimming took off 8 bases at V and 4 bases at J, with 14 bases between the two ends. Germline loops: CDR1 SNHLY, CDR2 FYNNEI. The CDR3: CASRDTAATEAFF. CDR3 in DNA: TGTGCCAGCCGGGACACGGCGGCCACTGAAGCTTTCTTT. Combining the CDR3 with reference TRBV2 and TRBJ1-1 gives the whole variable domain EPEVTQTPSHQVTQMGQEVILRCVPISNHLYFYWYRQILGQKVEFLVSFYNNEISEKSEIFDDQFSVERPDGSNFTLKIRSTKLEDSAMYFCASRDTAATEAFFGQGTRLTVV.

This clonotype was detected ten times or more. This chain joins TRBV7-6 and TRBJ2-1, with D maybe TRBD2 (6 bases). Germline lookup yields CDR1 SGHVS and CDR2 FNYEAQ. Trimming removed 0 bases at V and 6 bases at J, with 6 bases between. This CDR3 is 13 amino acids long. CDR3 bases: TGTGCCAGCAGCTTAGCGGGGGGCAATGAGCAGTTCTTC. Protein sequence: CASSLAGGNEQFF.

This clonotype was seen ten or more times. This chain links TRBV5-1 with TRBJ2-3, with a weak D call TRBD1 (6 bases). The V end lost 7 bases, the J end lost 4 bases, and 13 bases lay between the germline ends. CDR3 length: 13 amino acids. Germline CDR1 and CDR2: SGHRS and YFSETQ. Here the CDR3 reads CASSEGGSDTQYF. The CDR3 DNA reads TGCGCCAGCTCGGAAGGGGGTTCAGATACGCAGTATTTT.

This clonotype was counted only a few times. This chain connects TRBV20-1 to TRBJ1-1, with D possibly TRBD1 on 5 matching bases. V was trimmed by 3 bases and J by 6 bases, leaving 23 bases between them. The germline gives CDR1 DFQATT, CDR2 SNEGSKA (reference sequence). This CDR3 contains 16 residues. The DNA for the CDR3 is TGCAGTGCTAGTAGCTGGGTCGAGGGGTGTTCGGCTGAAGCTTTCTTT. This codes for CSASSWVEGCSAEAFF.

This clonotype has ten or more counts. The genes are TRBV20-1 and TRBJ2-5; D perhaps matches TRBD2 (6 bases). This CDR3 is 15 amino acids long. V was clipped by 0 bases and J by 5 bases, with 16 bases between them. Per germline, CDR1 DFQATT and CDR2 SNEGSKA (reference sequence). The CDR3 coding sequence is TGCAGTGCTAGAGAGGAGGCTTCGGGACTTGAGACCCAGTACTTC. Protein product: CSAREEASGLETQYF.

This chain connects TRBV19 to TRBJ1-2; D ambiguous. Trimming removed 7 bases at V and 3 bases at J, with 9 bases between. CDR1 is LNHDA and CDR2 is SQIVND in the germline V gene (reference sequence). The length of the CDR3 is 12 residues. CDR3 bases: TGTGCCAGTAAAGGGATCTACTATGGCTACACCTTC. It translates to CASKGIYYGYTF. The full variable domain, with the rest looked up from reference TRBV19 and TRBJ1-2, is DGGITQSPKYLFRKEGQNVTLSCEQNLNHDAMYWYRQDPGQGLRLIYYSQIVNDFQKGDIAEGYSVSREKKESFPLTVTSAQKNPTAFYLCASKGIYYGYTFGSGTRLTVV.

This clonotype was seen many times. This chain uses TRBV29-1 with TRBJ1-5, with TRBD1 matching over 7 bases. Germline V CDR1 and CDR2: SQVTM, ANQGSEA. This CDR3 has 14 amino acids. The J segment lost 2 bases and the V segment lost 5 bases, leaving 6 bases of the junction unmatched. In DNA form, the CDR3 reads TGCAGCGTTAAAACCGGGACAGGCAATCAGCCCCAGCATTTT. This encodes CSVKTGTGNQPQHF.

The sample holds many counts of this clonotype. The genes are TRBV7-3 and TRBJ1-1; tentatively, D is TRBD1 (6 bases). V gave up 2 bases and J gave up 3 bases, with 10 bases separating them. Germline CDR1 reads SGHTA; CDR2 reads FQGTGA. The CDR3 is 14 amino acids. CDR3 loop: CASSLEGDYTEAFF. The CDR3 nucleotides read TGTGCCAGCAGCTTAGAGGGGGACTACACTGAAGCTTTCTTT.

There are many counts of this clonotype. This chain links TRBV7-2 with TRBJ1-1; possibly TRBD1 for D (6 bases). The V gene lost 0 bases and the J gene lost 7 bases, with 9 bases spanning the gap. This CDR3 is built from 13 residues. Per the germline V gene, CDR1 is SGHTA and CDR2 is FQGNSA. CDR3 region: CASSLAGADEAFF. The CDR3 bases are TGTGCCAGCAGCTTAGCGGGGGCAGATGAAGCTTTCTTT.

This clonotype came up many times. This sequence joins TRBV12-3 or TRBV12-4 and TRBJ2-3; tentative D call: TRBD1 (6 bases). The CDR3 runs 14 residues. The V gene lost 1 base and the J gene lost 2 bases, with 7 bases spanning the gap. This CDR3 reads CASSLGTATDTQYF. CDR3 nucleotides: TGTGCCAGCAGTTTAGGGACAGCCACAGATACGCAGTATTTT.

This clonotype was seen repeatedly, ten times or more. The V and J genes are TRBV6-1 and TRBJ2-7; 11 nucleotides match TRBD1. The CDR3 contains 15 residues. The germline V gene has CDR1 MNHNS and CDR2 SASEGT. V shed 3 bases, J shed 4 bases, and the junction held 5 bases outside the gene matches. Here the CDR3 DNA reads TGTGCCAGCAGTGAGAGGGACAGGGGGTCGTACGAGCAGTACTTC. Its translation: CASSERDRGSYEQYF.

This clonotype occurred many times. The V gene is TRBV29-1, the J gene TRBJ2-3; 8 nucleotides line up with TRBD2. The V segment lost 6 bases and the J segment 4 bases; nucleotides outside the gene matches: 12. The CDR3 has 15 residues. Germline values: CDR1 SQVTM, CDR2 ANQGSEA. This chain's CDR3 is CSVDRAGALADTQYF. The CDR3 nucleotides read TGCAGCGTGGACCGAGCGGGGGCCTTGGCAGATACGCAGTATTTT.

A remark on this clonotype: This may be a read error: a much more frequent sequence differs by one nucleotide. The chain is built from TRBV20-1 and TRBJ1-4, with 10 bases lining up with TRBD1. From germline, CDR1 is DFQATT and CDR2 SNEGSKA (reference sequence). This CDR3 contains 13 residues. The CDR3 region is CCADGTGVGKLFF. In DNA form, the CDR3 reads TGCTGTGCTGACGGGACAGGGGTTGGAAAACTGTTTTTT.

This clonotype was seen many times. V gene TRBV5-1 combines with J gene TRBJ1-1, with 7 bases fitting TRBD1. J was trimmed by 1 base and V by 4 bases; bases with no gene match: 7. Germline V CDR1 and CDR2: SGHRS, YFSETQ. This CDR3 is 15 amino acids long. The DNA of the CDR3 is TGCGCCAGCAGCCCCCTCCCAGGGGGGAACACTGAAGCTTTCTTT. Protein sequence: CASSPLPGGNTEAFF.